Below, 19 T cell receptor beta chains from the same sample are listed, as sequenced in a study of blood T cell repertoires in COVID-19. Clones were read by immunoSEQ multiplex PCR, and TCRdb kept only the in-frame ones, dropping some. Of under 95,000 clones in the sample, around four fifths were seen once. The sample consisted of peripheral blood. The receptor set was obtained from a man aged 65-85 years with acute or convalescent COVID-19.

The table lists this clone with a count of one. This chain links TRBV6-5 with TRBJ2-2; 7 bases line up with TRBD2. J gave up 3 bases and V 7 bases, and 5 bases lay outside the gene matches. CDR1 is MNHEY, CDR2 SVGAGI, per germline. This CDR3 comprises 14 residues. CDR3 region: CASKGLSDTGELFF. For the CDR3, the DNA is TGTGCCAGCAAGGGACTATCGGACACCGGGGAGCTGTTTTTT.

This clone was seen once. CDR3 region: CASSLGGGAADTQYF. DNA for the CDR3: TGTGCCAGCAGCTTAGGCGGGGGGGCCGCAGATACGCAGTATTTT. The chain is built from TRBV7-3 and TRBJ2-3; 9 nucleotides line up with TRBD2. This CDR3 is built from 15 residues. V lost 2 bases and J lost 4; bases outside the gene matches: 4. Germline V gene data show CDR1 as SGHTA and CDR2 as FQGTGA. Full variable domain (outside the CDR3, taken from reference TRBV7-3 and TRBJ2-3): GAGVSQTPSNKVTEKGKYVELRCDPISGHTALYWYRQSLGQGPEFLIYFQGTGAADDSGLPNDRFFAVRPEGSVSTLKIQRTERGDSAVYLCASSLGGGAADTQYFGPGTRLTVL.

The V and J genes are TRBV11-2 and TRBJ2-1, with 7 bases aligning to TRBD2. This CDR3 is 15 amino acids long. With 2 bases clipped from V and 4 bases from J, the junction kept 5 bases outside the gene matches. Germline CDR1 and CDR2: SGHAT and FQNNGV. The CDR3 coding sequence is TGTGCCAGCAGCTTAAACGGGGGGTTATACAATGAGCAGTTCTTC. Residues: CASSLNGGLYNEQFF.

The genes are TRBV10-3 and TRBJ1-1; TRBD1 agrees at 8 bases. The CDR3 sequence is 14 residues long. Germline V gives CDR1 ENHRY, CDR2 SYGVKD. V trimming: 8 bases; J trimming: 0 bases; junction bases outside the gene matches: 5. In DNA form, the CDR3 reads TGTGCCATCGGGAGGGACAGGTTGAACACTGAAGCTTTCTTT. It is translated as CAIGRDRLNTEAFF.

The V call is TRBV5-4, the J call TRBJ2-3; 12 bases are a match to TRBD2. The germline V gene encodes CDR1 SGHNT and CDR2 YYREEE (reference sequence). The V segment lost 3 bases and the J segment 2 bases; nucleotides outside the gene matches: 4. The CDR3 consists of 16 residues. CDR3: CASSWGLAGFTDTQYF. DNA of the CDR3: TGTGCCAGCAGCTGGGGACTAGCGGGCTTCACAGATACGCAGTATTTT.

The CDR3: CASSVEMGREGYTF. The CDR3 region has the DNA TGTGCCAGCAGTGTTGAAATGGGGCGGGAAGGCTACACCTTC. The chain combines TRBV2 with TRBJ1-2; the D gene is possibly TRBD1 (5 bases). The CDR3 is made up of 14 amino acids. Between the trimmed V and J ends, which lost 4 bases and 8 bases, there was a span of 17 bases. Germline V gives CDR1 SNHLY, CDR2 FYNNEI.

The rearrangement uses TRBV18 and TRBJ1-2; no clear D gene. Germline V lookup: CDR1 KGHSH, CDR2 LQKENI. Deletions cut 2 bases from V and 4 bases from J, with 11 bases between. The CDR3 totals 14 residues. The CDR3 sequence: CASSPTKGSYGYTF. For the CDR3, the DNA is TGTGCCAGCTCACCAACCAAAGGGAGCTATGGCTACACCTTC.

The CDR3 coding sequence is TGCGCCAGCAGTGAAGGGACAGGGGCTTACGAGCAGTACTTC. Amino acid sequence: CASSEGTGAYEQYF. V is TRBV10-1 and J is TRBJ2-7; 10 nucleotides match TRBD1. CDR3 size: 14 residues. V was pared by 3 bases and J by 4 bases, with 3 bases of the junction left unmatched. Looked up from germline, CDR1 is WNHNN and CDR2 is SYGVQD (reference sequence).

The rearrangement joins TRBV11-1 to TRBJ2-6; TRBD1 matches 9 bases. J was trimmed by 15 bases and V by 3 bases; bases with no gene match: 6. CDR1 and CDR2 from the germline V gene are SGHAT and FQDESV (reference sequence). CDR3 size: 13 residues. The CDR3 region is CASSLGQGGDLTF. CDR3 in DNA: TGTGCCAGCAGCTTGGGACAGGGAGGGGACCTGACTTTC.

The CDR3 DNA reads TGTGCCAGCAGCTTGACAGGGGAGACCCAGTACTTC. Translation: CASSLTGETQYF. This chain links TRBV5-4 with TRBJ2-5, with D tentatively TRBD1 (6 bases). The CDR3 runs to 12 residues. V was cut by 1 base and J by 5 bases, with 6 bases left in between. CDR1 SGHNT and CDR2 YYREEE come from the germline V gene (reference sequence).

V usage is TRBV2 and J usage is TRBJ2-1, with TRBD1 matching 7 bases. The length of the CDR3 is 14 residues. Looked up from germline, CDR1 is SNHLY and CDR2 is FYNNEI. V was clipped by 11 bases and J by 6 bases; unmatched bases: 13. CDR3 sequence (DNA): TGTGCCTCAGGGACAGACGGGATCTCCAATGAGCAGTTCTTC. Translation gives CASGTDGISNEQFF.

The rearrangement uses TRBV29-1 and TRBJ1-2; 7 bases match TRBD1. Trimming at V came to 1 base and at J to 2 bases, leaving 4 bases not matched to a gene. CDR3 length equals 14 residues. Germline V CDR1 and CDR2: SQVTM, ANQGSEA. The CDR3 here is CSVEGDRGNYGYTF. As DNA, the CDR3 is TGCAGCGTTGAAGGGGACAGAGGGAACTATGGCTACACCTTC.

This clone was seen only once. The CDR3 DNA sequence: TGTGCCATCAGTGAGTCGCCAGGGGGAACGTACGAGCAGTACTTC. As protein: CAISESPGGTYEQYF. The chain carries TRBV10-3 and TRBJ2-7; 7 bases align to TRBD1. Germline V gene lookup returns CDR1 ENHRY and CDR2 SYGVKD. The J segment lost 4 bases and the V segment lost 0 bases, leaving 6 bases of the junction unmatched. This CDR3 is built from 15 residues.

This chain connects TRBV19 to TRBJ1-1; TRBD1 matches 10 bases. Unmatched junction bases numbered 10, after V lost 6 bases and J lost 3 bases. The germline V gene has CDR1 LNHDA and CDR2 SQIVND (reference sequence). This CDR3 spans 16 amino acids. The CDR3, as DNA: TGTGCCAGTAGGAGGGACAGGGGTGGGTCGGACACTGAAGCTTTCTTT. Protein product: CASRRDRGGSDTEAFF.

There are a few counts of this clone. V gene TRBV5-4 combines with J gene TRBJ2-2; 11 nucleotides line up with TRBD1. The V segment lost 4 bases and the J segment 5 bases; nucleotides outside the gene matches: 7. The CDR3 length is 16 residues. CDR1 and CDR2 (germline): SGHNT, YYREEE (reference sequence). The CDR3 DNA is TGTGCCAGCAGCCCAGGACAGGGGGCGTTGACCGGGGAGCTGTTTTTT. It translates to CASSPGQGALTGELFF.

With respect to this clone: Other DNA variants within this sample encode the same CDR3. This sequence joins TRBV14 and TRBJ2-2, with D unclear. Germline-derived CDR1 and CDR2 are SGHDN and FVKESK. The V gene lost 4 bases and the J gene lost 2 bases, with 2 bases spanning the gap. This CDR3 has 12 amino acids. The CDR3 protein is CASSLNTGELFF. CDR3 in DNA: TGTGCCAGCAGCCTAAACACCGGGGAGCTGTTTTTT.

The chain couples TRBV4-2 to TRBJ2-1, with TRBD2 matching 13 bases. The CDR3 sequence is 17 residues long. The V gene end was trimmed by 1 base and the J gene end by 6 bases; junction bases not matched to a gene: 6. CDR1 and CDR2 from the germline V gene are LGHNA and YNFKEQ. This CDR3 reads CASSQGPTSGGANEQFF. The CDR3 bases are TGTGCCAGCAGCCAAGGCCCCACTAGCGGGGGGGCCAATGAGCAGTTCTTC.

This chain joins TRBV12-3 or TRBV12-4 and TRBJ2-2; the D gene is possibly TRBD2 (7 bases). The CDR3 has 13 amino acids. Trimming pared 3 bases from V and 6 bases from J, leaving 8 bases between. CDR3 sequence reads: CASSLGGPGELFF. In DNA form, the CDR3 reads TGTGCCAGCAGTTTGGGGGGGCCCGGGGAGCTGTTTTTT.

The chain is built from TRBV28 and TRBJ2-2; D possibly corresponds to TRBD1 (6 bases). This CDR3 has 18 amino acids. Germline V gene data show CDR1 as MDHEN and CDR2 as SYDVKM. Trimming took off 3 bases at V and 4 bases at J, with 21 bases between the two ends. In DNA form, the CDR3 reads TGTGCCAGCAGTTTCCAAACGCGCTCAGGGGCCAGCACCGGGGAGCTGTTTTTT. Encoded protein: CASSFQTRSGASTGELFF. Full variable domain (rest looked up from reference TRBV28 and TRBJ2-2): DVKVTQSSRYLVKRTGEKVFLECVQDMDHENMFWYRQDPGLGLRLIYFSYDVKMKEKGDIPEGYSVSREKKERFSLILESASTNQTSMYLCASSFQTRSGASTGELFFGEGSRLTVL.